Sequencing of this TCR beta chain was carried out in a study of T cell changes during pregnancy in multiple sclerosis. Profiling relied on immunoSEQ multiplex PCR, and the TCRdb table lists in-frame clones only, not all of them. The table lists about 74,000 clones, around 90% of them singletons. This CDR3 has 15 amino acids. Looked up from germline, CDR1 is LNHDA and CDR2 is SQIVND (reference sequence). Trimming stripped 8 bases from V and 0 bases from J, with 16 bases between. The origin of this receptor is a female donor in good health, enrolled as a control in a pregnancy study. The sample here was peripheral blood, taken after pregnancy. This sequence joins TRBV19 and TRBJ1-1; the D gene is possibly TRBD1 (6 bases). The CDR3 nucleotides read TGTGCCAGTTATGGAAGAGGACAGTTGAACACTGAAGCTTTCTTT. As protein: CASYGRGQLNTEAFF.